This T cell receptor beta chain came from a study of post-analysis software for immune sequencing data (dated by TCRdb to between 2014 and 2017). Study-level background: Disease courses on record covered relapsing-remitting, secondary progressive and progressive-relapsing multiple sclerosis, though some patients had no subtype annotation. A subset of samples was prepared in parallel using single-end sample barcoding, then pooled and co-amplified after Illumina adapter ligation. Patient repertoires were compared against roughly 11 previously published healthy control repertoires from donors aged about 6 to 27 years. Paper-wide results and their limitations: Normalized Chao1 diversity was significantly lower in multiple sclerosis patients than controls, suggesting substantial peripheral T-cell clonal expansion. When samples were clustered directly using the F measure, samples prepared in the same batch co-clustered strongly, which prompted a batch-effect correction. Patients showed significantly higher frequencies than controls for a handful of TRBV segments, among them TRBV5-6, TRBV5-1 and TRBV20-1. The control group was slightly older than the multiple sclerosis patient group.

TCR beta repertoires were profiled from peripheral blood of 10 to 15 young patients with multiple sclerosis to demonstrate the VDJtools post-analysis software. The multiple sclerosis patients were children and adolescents between 6 and 15 years of age. Libraries were built with PCR. This sample was sequenced with an Illumina HiSeq 2500. To reduce PCR and sequencing biases, unique molecular identifiers were built into the TCR beta cDNA libraries. Around 500,000 cDNA molecules were obtained for every 1 to 10 million input T cells, so each molecule roughly corresponded to one T cell. The patient libraries were prepared and sequenced with the same protocol used for the earlier healthy control dataset. Samples belonging to the same batch were prepared together, multiplexed and sequenced on a shared HiSeq lane. For the original study's pipeline: Raw barcoded reads were processed with MIGEC, and single-read molecular identifier groups were discarded before consensus assembly and CDR3 extraction. VDJtools was used for post-analysis of the clonotype tables, with diversity normalized by down-sampling every dataset to the smallest sample size. Repertoire overlap clustering matched CDR3 amino acid but not nucleotide sequences to correct batch-related cross-sample contamination. The public reads were run again by TCRdb, first through fastp at Q25 and then through MiXCR, and only productive beta chains were kept. Each entry is one CDR3 protein sequence, shown with its most common DNA and genes. The V and J calls and clone size come from TCRdb's table, not from the authors' own analysis. The sample table records about 540,000 distinct CDR3 sequences; around 31% of these occur just once. The biggest ten clones account for around 6% of the sample.

This clonotype showed up many times. It lacks a known antigen. There are no base qualities to consult, and no much larger clone falls within one base. Relative to germline, V is 0 bases shorter and J is 7 bases shorter, with 18 bases between their ends. The germline V gene yields MNHEY for CDR1 and SVGAGI for CDR2. The CDR3 numbers 16 residues from cysteine through phenylalanine. Left in the record is the CDR3 DNA by itself, 48 bases read in frame from the first base. The chain was built from TRBV6-5 and TRBJ2-5, with the D assignment possibly TRBD1 or TRBD2, given 5 matching bases for each. Sequences were obtained from blood. The TCR sequence derives from a girl aged 2 to 17 with multiple sclerosis. The encoded CDR3 is CASSYSWLARAGTQYF. The nucleotides are TGTGCCAGCAGTTACTCCTGGCTAGCCAGGGCAGGGACCCAGTACTTC.